This T cell receptor beta chain was sequenced in a study of Tregs in tolerant kidney transplant recipients (dated by TCRdb to 2018 to 2020). About the study as a whole: Additional Treg samples were obtained by sorting recipient CD4+CD25+CD127- cells from a 3-day mixed lymphocyte reaction with belatacept, in some cases after a subsequent approximately 5-day donor restimulation. The study applied TCRbeta sequencing to find donor-specific regulatory T cells before combined kidney and bone marrow transplantation and then followed those same cells after transplant. Antibodies distinguished recipient from donor cells when sorting primary belatacept mixed lymphocyte reaction cultures. TCRbeta repertoire sequencing was used in a few healthy controls to compare several ways of expanding Tregs specific for an allogeneic donor.

Summary of the overall study and its limitations: Biological reproducibility was not directly addressed, though technical replication error appeared minimal. Expanding Tregs with activated donor B cells appeared to identify the most biologically relevant and donor-specific TCRbeta repertoire. The study was constrained by small patient numbers, and validation of the findings is required in larger populations and under other immunosuppression protocols.

About this clone: Its recognized antigen is unknown. Within one base of it there is no much larger clone, and no base qualities were kept.

From a lookup of the germline V gene (reference sequence), CDR1 and CDR2 are SEHNR and FQNEAQ. V loses 5 bases at its end and J loses 5 bases; junction bases beyond the gene matches: 6. Reading from cysteine to phenylalanine, the CDR3 counts 15 amino acids. The DNA shown is the 45-base CDR3, in frame from base 1. Genomic DNA was extracted from sorted cells with the QIAGEN DNeasy Blood and Tissue Kit for TCRbeta CDR3 sequencing. Through immunoSEQ, high-throughput TCRbeta CDR3 sequencing was done commercially, including PCR amplification with internal controls and bias correction. Under the source paper's analysis protocol: Unique productive TCRbeta sequences were defined by CDR3 nucleotide sequence where primers matched, otherwise by CDR3 amino acid sequence with Vbeta and Jbeta genes. A sequence counted as donor-reactive if, in CFSE-low cells, the sequence had a frequency of at least 0.01% and was expanded at least 5-fold compared with unstimulated cells. Repertoire divergence was quantified by Jensen-Shannon divergence using the top 100 TCRbeta sequences ranked by frequency. When a sample had multiple sequencing runs, each run was corrected for sorting error separately and the runs were then pooled. In its TCRdb copy, this immuneACCESS table keeps in-frame sequences only and misses some clones. Where compared with another copy, unresolved V genes explain less than half of these, and the others have no known cause. V and J calls and clone size are copied from that table; D and trimming were computed from the DNA. The sample contains 35,000 to 50,000 clones, 95% to 96% of them found a single time. The ten largest clones capture approximately 0.4% of the sample.

Healthy control blood came either as purchased buffy coats or from healthy volunteers. Healthy control blood was separated into PBMCs by Ficoll density gradient and cryopreserved, and patient PBMCs were collected both before and after transplant. The chain couples TRBV7-9 to TRBJ2-2; TRBD2 aligns with 9 central bases. The sequencing input was Tregs from blood cultured with allogeneic cells. This TCR derives from a human donor in good health. CDR3 protein: CASSPLAGETGELFF. Here is the DNA: TGTGCCAGCAGCCCTTTAGCGGGAGAGACCGGGGAGCTGTTTTTT.